These 15 T cell receptor beta chains share one sample of origin, sequenced in a study of blood T cells in healthy people across ages. Alongside a J-beta primer mix, a sample-barcoded 5' primer served in a second PCR lasting about 6 to 11 cycles. TCRdb re-analysed the 5' RACE reads in MiXCR, keeping a single row per CDR3 protein. Seen here are 500,000 to 700,000 distinct CDR3 sequences, about 30% observed once, and the top ten hold about 15%. Sequenced: blood. Every receptor here comes from a woman of 80 years or more in good health.

This clonotype was picked up one time. The V and J genes are TRBV12-3 or TRBV12-4 and TRBJ1-1; possible D gene TRBD1, 5 bases. This CDR3 is 11 amino acids long. The V gene lost 3 bases and the J gene lost 11 bases, with 10 bases spanning the gap. DNA of the CDR3: TGTGCCAGCAGTTTCCGAGGGGCGGCTTTCTTT. Translated: CASSFRGAAFF.

This clonotype was picked up many times. The chain links TRBV19 to TRBJ2-7; a weak D match, TRBD2 (6 bases). CDR1 LNHDA and CDR2 SQIVND come from the germline V gene (reference sequence). Deletions cut 3 bases from V and 2 bases from J, with 20 bases between. This CDR3 comprises 17 residues. CDR3 protein: CASSIHFRTSGAYEQYF. The CDR3 bases are TGTGCCAGTAGTATCCACTTCAGGACTTCGGGGGCCTACGAGCAGTACTTC.

This clonotype turned up a few times. The germline gene is not matched at one end of the junction; a read error may be the cause. This chain uses TRBV7-7 with TRBJ2-7; 11 nucleotides align to TRBD1. The CDR3 spans 15 residues. Germline assignment: CDR1 SSHAT and CDR2 FNYEAQ (reference sequence). The CDR3, as DNA: TGTGCTAGCAGCGTGGGACAGGGGGTCTCCTACGAGCAGTACTTC. Residues: CASSVGQGVSYEQYF.

The chain links TRBV28 to TRBJ2-3, with 7 nucleotides matching TRBD2. Trimming at V came to 5 bases and at J to 4 bases, leaving 9 bases not matched to a gene. This CDR3 comprises 15 residues. Per the germline V gene, CDR1 is MDHEN and CDR2 is SYDVKM. Written as DNA, the CDR3 is TGTGCCAGCAGTCCCATTGGGGCGGGGGCAGATACGCAGTATTTT. Translation: CASSPIGAGADTQYF.

This clonotype was observed at least ten times. This chain links TRBV20-1 with TRBJ1-5, with D possibly matching TRBD1 (5 bases). The germline CDR1 and CDR2 sequences are DFQATT and SNEGSKA (reference sequence). The CDR3 is 17 amino acids. Trimming pared 4 bases from V and 6 bases from J, leaving 25 bases between. The CDR3 reads CSAIQSRAVPSGQPQHF. CDR3 DNA: TGCAGTGCTATACAATCCAGGGCCGTCCCTAGCGGTCAGCCCCAGCATTTT.

The genes are TRBV7-8 and TRBJ1-2, with no clear D. V was trimmed by 2 bases and J by 5 bases, leaving 12 bases between them. CDR3 length equals 14 residues. The V gene's germline CDR1 is SGHVS and CDR2 FQNEAQ. The CDR3 protein is CASSLRSWGYGYTF. The CDR3 region has the DNA TGTGCCAGCAGCTTACGCTCGTGGGGATATGGCTACACCTTC.

V gene TRBV29-1 combines with J gene TRBJ2-3; D might be TRBD2 (6 bases). CDR1 and CDR2 (germline): SQVTM, ANQGSEA. Trimming took 7 bases from V and 0 from J, leaving 8 bases between them. The CDR3 covers 12 residues. The CDR3 DNA reads TGCAGCGCTGGGACTAGCACAGATACGCAGTATTTT. Its protein is CSAGTSTDTQYF.

This clonotype was recorded at least ten times. V usage is TRBV3-1 and J usage is TRBJ2-1; D possibly corresponds to TRBD2 (7 bases). The CDR3 is made up of 15 amino acids. Trimming shortened V by 1 base and J by 9 bases, and 16 bases separated the two germline ends. Germline loops: CDR1 LGHDT, CDR2 YNNKEL (reference sequence). The CDR3 spells CASSQGGGPIGEQFF. The DNA of the CDR3 is TGTGCCAGCAGCCAAGGCGGGGGCCCCATTGGTGAGCAGTTCTTC.

This clonotype was counted many times. The V call is TRBV30, the J call TRBJ2-5; D is possibly TRBD1 or TRBD2 (5 bases each). The CDR3 length is 12 residues. The germline CDR1 and CDR2 sequences are GTSNPN and SVGIG (reference sequence). Trimming took off 2 bases at V and 6 bases at J, with 10 bases between the two ends. CDR3 protein: CAWSKEGKTQYF. The DNA for the CDR3 is TGTGCCTGGAGTAAAGAGGGGAAGACCCAGTACTTC.

This clonotype has ten or more counts. CDR3 coding DNA: TGTGCCAGCAGCTTCCGACAGGGGGTGGGGTACAATGAGCAGTTCTTC. It yields the protein CASSFRQGVGYNEQFF. V usage is TRBV5-8 and J usage is TRBJ2-1, with TRBD1 identical over 9 bases. V was clipped by 2 bases and J by 4 bases; unmatched bases: 7. CDR1 and CDR2 (germline): SGHTS, YDEGEE. CDR3 length: 16 residues.

The table lists this clonotype with a few counts. This rearrangement joins TRBV14 to TRBJ2-2; TRBD1 might be the D (5 bases). The V end was cut by 4 bases, the J end by 4 bases, with 7 bases between. CDR3 size: 13 residues. Germline V CDR1 and CDR2: SGHDN, FVKESK. In DNA, the CDR3 is TGTGCCAGCAGCCGGACACGCACCGGGGAGCTGTTTTTT. Its translation is CASSRTRTGELFF.

This clonotype was seen only a few times. Germline and junction disagree at one end, which may indicate a read error. The chain joins TRBV27 to TRBJ1-2, with 7 bases lining up with TRBD1. The germline V gene has CDR1 MNHEY and CDR2 SMNVEV (reference sequence). The CDR3 contains 18 residues. The CDR3 bases are TGCACCAGCAGTTTTCGTCCGGGACAGAACTTTCCTAACTATGGCTACACCTTC. It codes for CTSSFRPGQNFPNYGYTF.

This clonotype turned up a few times. This sequence joins TRBV20-1 and TRBJ1-5; D call uncertain. V was clipped by 3 bases and J by 4 bases, with 10 bases between them. The CDR3 runs to 13 residues. Germline loops: CDR1 DFQATT, CDR2 SNEGSKA (reference sequence). The CDR3 DNA is TGCAGTGCTAGGGGTGGAGTTAATCAGCCCCAGCATTTT. It specifies CSARGGVNQPQHF.

This clonotype was seen many times. The chain has TRBV6-6 and TRBJ1-1; no firm D call. The length of the CDR3 is 15 residues. V was pared by 0 bases and J by 0 bases, with 8 bases between. CDR1 and CDR2 (germline): MNHNY, SVGAGI (reference sequence). The CDR3 coding sequence is TGTGCCAGCAGTTACTCACGGGGATTGAACACTGAAGCTTTCTTT. This gives the protein CASSYSRGLNTEAFF.

The sample holds many counts of this clonotype. This rearrangement joins TRBV6-2 or TRBV6-3 to TRBJ2-7, with a possible D match to TRBD2 (6 bases). Trimming cost V 1 base and J 0 bases, with 10 bases left between them. The germline gives CDR1 MNHEY, CDR2 SVGEGT. CDR3 length: 15 amino acids. The DNA of the CDR3 is TGTGCCAGCAGTTACTTAGCGGTGAGCTCCTACGAGCAGTACTTC. Amino acid sequence: CASSYLAVSSYEQYF.